One and the same sample provided the 21 T cell receptor beta chains below, sequenced in a study of shared clonotypes between healthy human individuals (TCRdb year 2020). To prepare the library, the immunoSEQ multiplex PCR assay was applied. The clones in this table, taken by TCRdb from immuneACCESS, are in-frame only. Not every clone is retained; where verified, under half of the shortfall comes from an unresolved V gene, and the cause of the rest is unknown. A total of roughly 700,000 clones appear in this sample, approximately 79% of them only once. 1.5% to 2% of the sample is held by the ten biggest clonotypes. Material for sequencing was memory CD4+ T cells sorted from blood. What the cell subset or site label conveys for this sample: CD45RA-negative fraction. Receptor source: a woman in her twenties or thirties in good health.

In its sample, this clone was seen many times. The chain is built from TRBV25-1 and TRBJ1-1; D perhaps matches TRBD1 (5 bases). Trimming took off 0 bases at V and 3 bases at J, with 14 bases between the two ends. Per germline, CDR1 MGHDK and CDR2 SYGVNS. The CDR3 has 16 residues. CDR3 amino acids: CASSEYMSGTHTEAFF. CDR3 in DNA: TGTGCCAGCAGTGAATATATGTCGGGGACTCACACTGAAGCTTTCTTT.

The chain couples TRBV10-1 to TRBJ2-1; 9 nucleotides line up with TRBD2. The germline V gene has CDR1 WNHNN and CDR2 SYGVQD (reference sequence). The CDR3 covers 14 residues. With 0 bases clipped from V and 9 bases from J, the junction kept 3 bases outside the gene matches. The chain's CDR3 is CASSESSGSFEQFF. CDR3 bases: TGCGCCAGCAGTGAGTCTAGCGGGAGTTTTGAGCAGTTCTTC.

About this clone: At the DNA level, this CDR3 is encoded by other sequences in the same sample as well. The CDR3 DNA is TGTGCCAGTAGTAACAGGGGTTATAGCAATCAGCCCCAGCATTTT. Residues: CASSNRGYSNQPQHF. The V call is TRBV19, the J call TRBJ1-5; 7 bases fit TRBD1. Germline CDR1 reads LNHDA; CDR2 reads SQIVND (reference sequence). This CDR3 region has 15 residues. V lost 4 bases and J lost 0; bases outside the gene matches: 3.

This clone was picked up a small number of times. The chain uses TRBV19 and TRBJ2-6; D unresolved. The CDR3 contains 15 residues. CDR1 is LNHDA and CDR2 is SQIVND in the germline V gene (reference sequence). V lost 3 bases and J lost 0, with 6 bases in between. Here the CDR3 reads CASSIWLSGANVLTF. In DNA, the CDR3 is TGTGCCAGTAGTATCTGGCTCTCTGGGGCCAACGTCCTGACTTTC.

This clone has just a few counts. This chain joins TRBV9 and TRBJ2-3; 12 bases align to TRBD2. J was trimmed by 4 bases and V by 4 bases; bases with no gene match: 7. Looked up from germline, CDR1 is SGDLS and CDR2 is YYNGEE. CDR3 length equals 16 residues. The CDR3 region has the DNA TGTGCCAGCAGCACCCGACTAGCGGGAGTTTCAGATACGCAGTATTTT. This gives the protein CASSTRLAGVSDTQYF.

The chain carries TRBV7-9 and TRBJ2-2; 7 nucleotides line up with TRBD2. Germline CDR1 reads SEHNR; CDR2 reads FQNEAQ (reference sequence). Trimming took 3 bases from V and 1 from J; bases not matched to a gene: 2. The CDR3 contains 15 residues. The CDR3 DNA is TGTGCCAGCAGCTTTCGGGAGGTGAACACCGGGGAGCTGTTTTTT. Amino acid sequence: CASSFREVNTGELFF.

The rearrangement uses TRBV7-9 and TRBJ1-2; 8 positions agree with TRBD1. Germline lookup yields CDR1 SEHNR and CDR2 FQNEAQ (reference sequence). Trimming at V came to 3 bases and at J to 4 bases, leaving 13 bases not matched to a gene. There are 17 residues in the CDR3. CDR3 in amino acids: CASSLRPTGDWPYGYTF. CDR3 nucleotides: TGTGCCAGCAGCTTGCGACCGACAGGGGATTGGCCCTATGGCTACACCTTC.

The CDR3 nucleotides are TGTGCCAGCAGTGGTGTAGGACAGAAAGGAAACACCATATATTTT. It encodes CASSGVGQKGNTIYF. V gene TRBV25-1 combines with J gene TRBJ1-3; a possible D gene is TRBD1 (6 bases). The CDR3 is made up of 15 amino acids. Germline assignment: CDR1 MGHDK and CDR2 SYGVNS. V was trimmed by 4 bases and J by 4 bases, leaving 14 bases between them.

This clone has a handful of counts. The chain links TRBV27 to TRBJ1-1, with D perhaps TRBD1 (6 bases). Germline V gives CDR1 MNHEY, CDR2 SMNVEV (reference sequence). The CDR3 is made up of 14 amino acids. V dropped 4 bases and J dropped 5 bases, with 14 bases sitting between them. The CDR3 here is CASSSPVRGTEAFF. Here the CDR3 DNA reads TGTGCCAGCAGTTCTCCCGTCAGGGGTACTGAAGCTTTCTTT.

The chain joins TRBV18 to TRBJ1-1; D gene unclear. With 0 bases removed from V and 0 bases from J, the gap between germline ends came to 11 bases. CDR1 is KGHSH, CDR2 LQKENI, per germline. CDR3 size: 16 residues. The CDR3 DNA follows: TGTGCCAGCTCACCACCGAGGAGTTCCCTGAACACTGAAGCTTTCTTT. Amino acids: CASSPPRSSLNTEAFF.

This clone was observed a handful of times. The rearrangement joins TRBV29-1 to TRBJ2-2; TRBD1 matches 8 bases. V shed 4 bases and J 5 bases; nucleotides not matched to a gene: 6. CDR1 is SQVTM, CDR2 ANQGSEA, per germline. The CDR3 runs 14 residues. CDR3 sequence: CSVARQGLTGELFF. CDR3 DNA: TGCAGCGTTGCCCGACAGGGGCTTACCGGGGAGCTGTTTTTT.

The chain recombines TRBV29-1 with TRBJ1-2; tentatively, D is TRBD1 (5 bases). Germline CDR1 and CDR2: SQVTM and ANQGSEA. Trimming removed 4 bases from V and 7 bases from J, with 22 bases in between. The CDR3 contains 15 residues. The CDR3 spells CSVGTGLTPHGGYTF. The CDR3 coding sequence is TGCAGCGTTGGTACAGGCCTGACCCCCCATGGTGGCTACACCTTC.

This clone was counted a few times. Other DNA sequences in the same sample also yield this CDR3. V and J are TRBV5-1 and TRBJ1-1; no reliable D call. This CDR3 has 14 residues. The germline V and J ends were trimmed by 0 bases and 0 bases, with 6 bases remaining between them. CDR1 SGHRS and CDR2 YFSETQ come from the germline V gene. The CDR3 region is CASSLVGMNTEAFF. The CDR3 nucleotides read TGCGCCAGCAGCTTGGTAGGGATGAACACTGAAGCTTTCTTT.

The chain joins TRBV2 to TRBJ2-1; the D call may be TRBD1 or TRBD2 (5 bases each). V lost 2 bases to trimming and J lost 0 bases, with 11 bases between them. The CDR3 sequence is 16 residues long. The germline V gene has CDR1 SNHLY and CDR2 FYNNEI. CDR3 DNA: TGTGCCAGCAGTGAACGGGGCAGAACCTCCTACAATGAGCAGTTCTTC. Its protein product is CASSERGRTSYNEQFF.

The genes are TRBV28 and TRBJ1-3; 9 bases agree with TRBD1. With 3 bases clipped from V and 3 bases from J, the junction kept 6 bases outside the gene matches. CDR3 length equals 16 residues. Germline V CDR1 and CDR2: MDHEN, SYDVKM. CDR3 nucleotides: TGTGCCAGCAGTTTGGCGGGACAGGGTCATGGAAACACCATATATTTT. Protein sequence: CASSLAGQGHGNTIYF.

J is TRBJ2-5 and V is TRBV7-9; no clear D. CDR3 length: 14 residues. The V end was cut by 1 base, the J end by 3 bases, with 9 bases between. Germline V CDR1 and CDR2: SEHNR, FQNEAQ (reference sequence). CDR3 residues: CASSLERLEETQYF. The DNA for the CDR3 is TGTGCCAGCAGCTTAGAACGGCTGGAAGAGACCCAGTACTTC.

The V and J genes are TRBV9 and TRBJ2-2, with D unresolved. The CDR3 consists of 12 residues. CDR1 and CDR2 from the germline V gene are SGDLS and YYNGEE. With 2 bases removed from V and 7 bases from J, the gap between germline ends came to 6 bases. Here the CDR3 reads CASSVSFGELFF. The CDR3 nucleotides are TGTGCCAGCAGCGTTAGCTTCGGGGAGCTGTTTTTT.

The chain couples TRBV7-2 to TRBJ2-3, with D unresolved. The CDR3 contains 15 residues. From germline, CDR1 is SGHTA and CDR2 FQGNSA. Trimming pared 6 bases from V and 5 bases from J, leaving 18 bases between. The CDR3 DNA reads TGTGCCAGCAGTCGATCTATGACCCATCAAGATACGCAGTATTTT. It codes for CASSRSMTHQDTQYF.

The V gene is TRBV28, the J gene TRBJ1-2; D ambiguous. Germline CDR1 MDHEN, CDR2 SYDVKM. The CDR3 is 13 residues long. Trimming left V 6 bases short and J 2 bases short, with 10 bases between. The CDR3 DNA follows: TGTGCCAGCAGGTGGTCAATAAACTATGGCTACACCTTC. This encodes CASRWSINYGYTF.

The J gene is TRBJ2-3, the V gene TRBV5-1, with D possibly matching TRBD1 (6 bases). In germline, CDR1 is SGHRS, CDR2 YFSETQ. Trimming shortened V by 0 bases and J by 4 bases, and 9 bases separated the two germline ends. The CDR3 contains 14 residues. The CDR3 protein is CASSLGQAPDTQYF. CDR3 DNA sequence: TGCGCCAGCAGCTTGGGACAGGCCCCAGATACGCAGTATTTT.

This clone has only one observation. V and J are TRBV12-5 and TRBJ2-2, with 7 nucleotides matching TRBD1. The CDR3 has 14 residues. After removal of 4 bases from V and 4 bases from J, the junction contained 3 bases not matched to a gene. Germline values: CDR1 LGHNT, CDR2 FRNRAP. The DNA for the CDR3 is TGTGCTAGTGGTTCGGGACAGATCACCGGGGAGCTGTTTTTT. Protein: CASGSGQITGELFF.